The 14 T cell receptor beta chains given below trace back to one sample, sequenced in a study of post-analysis software for immune sequencing data. Points from the study as a whole: TRBV segments more frequent in patients than in controls numbered five and included TRBV5-6, TRBV5-1 and TRBV20-1.

Their antigen targets remain unknown. cDNA libraries for TCR beta contained unique molecular identifiers. TCRdb recomputed calls from the PCR reads with MiXCR, one row per CDR3 protein. Seen here are 170,000 or so distinct CDR3 sequences, roughly 30% observed once, and the top ten hold approximately 1.5%. The specimen was blood. Receptor source: a girl under 18 with multiple sclerosis.

Comment on this clonotype: A much larger clone lies one base from this, so it may be a read error. The chain links TRBV5-6 to TRBJ2-3, with a possible D match to TRBD2 (7 bases). Per germline, CDR1 SGHDT and CDR2 YYEEEE. With 7 bases removed from V and 10 bases from J, the gap between germline ends came to 13 bases. This CDR3 is built from 11 residues. CDR3: CASERDKAQYF. The DNA for the CDR3 is TGTGCCAGCGAGCGGGACAAGGCGCAGTATTTT.

This clonotype was found many times. The chain has TRBV12-3 or TRBV12-4 and TRBJ2-7; possibly TRBD1 for D (6 bases). Trimming shortened V by 5 bases and J by 2 bases, and 13 bases separated the two germline ends. The CDR3 has 14 residues. The CDR3 region has the DNA TGTGCCAGCAGTCTACAGGGTTTCCCCTACGAGCAGTACTTC. Protein sequence: CASSLQGFPYEQYF.

The rearrangement joins TRBV20-1 to TRBJ2-7, with D maybe TRBD1 (6 bases). V was cut by 5 bases and J by 3 bases, with 20 bases left in between. Germline V gene lookup returns CDR1 DFQATT and CDR2 SNEGSKA (reference sequence). The CDR3 extends over 15 amino acids. CDR3 sequence reads: CSAFPGTPFGYEQYF. Written as DNA, the CDR3 is TGCAGTGCTTTTCCCGGGACACCATTTGGCTACGAGCAGTACTTC.

The gene calls are TRBV2 and TRBJ2-2; TRBD2 matches at 8 bases. Per the germline V gene, CDR1 is SNHLY and CDR2 is FYNNEI. The CDR3 loop spans 20 amino acids. J was trimmed by 3 bases and V by 5 bases; bases with no gene match: 20. In DNA form, the CDR3 reads TGTGCCAGCAGTTTTCCGGGTAGCGGGATAATAGGGTCGGACACCGGGGAGCTGTTTTTT. Protein sequence: CASSFPGSGIIGSDTGELFF.

This clonotype came up many times. The gene calls are TRBV20-1 and TRBJ2-7; weak D call: TRBD2 (6 bases). V was cut by 4 bases and J by 3 bases, with 16 bases left in between. The CDR3 runs 14 residues. CDR1 is DFQATT, CDR2 SNEGSKA, per germline (reference sequence). CDR3 coding DNA: TGCAGTGCTACCGGCGGGGCCACTTACTACGAGCAGTACTTC. Translation: CSATGGATYYEQYF.

In this sample, this clonotype turned up many times. V usage is TRBV6-6 and J usage is TRBJ1-2; 7 positions match TRBD1. CDR3 length: 14 residues. Germline values: CDR1 MNHNY, CDR2 SVGAGI (reference sequence). J gave up 3 bases and V 6 bases, and 7 bases lay outside the gene matches. CDR3 region: CASRLQGKDYGYTF. The CDR3, as DNA: TGTGCCAGCAGGCTACAGGGGAAAGACTATGGCTACACCTTC.

This clonotype was detected once. It may be a read error: a sequence one base away is much more abundant. The rearrangement uses TRBV2 and TRBJ2-5, with 9 bases identical to TRBD2. V lost 8 bases and J lost 7; bases outside the gene matches: 8. The CDR3 is 13 residues long. Germline CDR1 and CDR2: SNHLY and FYNNEI. This CDR3 reads CASRLAGPGTQYF. CDR3 DNA sequence: TGTGCCAGCCGGCTAGCGGGACCGGGGACCCAGTACTTC.

This clonotype was counted once. Possible read error: a much larger clone is one base away. J is TRBJ2-5 and V is TRBV20-1; 7 bases match TRBD2. The CDR3 sequence is 13 residues long. In germline, CDR1 is DFQATT, CDR2 SNEGSKA (reference sequence). With V trimmed by 3 bases and J by 11 bases, 12 bases remained unmatched. CDR3 nucleotides: TGCAGTGCTAGGAGAGAAACGGGAGGAGAGCAGTACTTC. Its protein is CSARRETGGEQYF.

The sample holds many counts of this clonotype. The chain uses TRBV12-3 or TRBV12-4 and TRBJ2-7; 10 positions agree with TRBD1. The CDR3 extends over 15 amino acids. Losses at the gene ends were 6 bases for V and 2 bases for J; bases not matched to a gene: 7. For the CDR3, the DNA is TGTGCCAGCAGCAGCCGGGACAGGGGTACCTACGAGCAGTACTTC. This gives the protein CASSSRDRGTYEQYF.

Worth noting for this clonotype: This may arise from a read error, as a much more abundant clone is one base away. This chain uses TRBV4-1 with TRBJ2-3; 10 bases agree with TRBD2. The CDR3 spans 19 residues. Germline CDR1 reads MGHRA; CDR2 reads YSYEKL. The junction had 10 bases not matched to a gene; V was cut back by 0 bases and J by 1 base. Here the CDR3 DNA reads TGCGCCAGCAGCCAAGAGTCCGGACTAGCGGATACTGGCACAGATACGCAGTATTTT. It is translated as CASSQESGLADTGTDTQYF.

The table lists this clonotype with many counts. The chain joins TRBV12-3 or TRBV12-4 to TRBJ2-5; D is ambiguous. V was shortened by 2 bases and J by 5 bases, with 9 bases between the two germline ends. CDR3 length: 13 amino acids. In DNA form, the CDR3 reads TGTGCCAGCAGTTTACTAGATCCGGAGACCCAGTACTTC. This codes for CASSLLDPETQYF.

There are many counts of this clonotype. The CDR3 coding sequence is TGTGCCAGCAGCTTACAGAGCACAGATACGCAGTATTTT. Translation gives CASSLQSTDTQYF. This chain links TRBV7-9 with TRBJ2-3; D is undetermined. Germline lookup yields CDR1 SEHNR and CDR2 FQNEAQ (reference sequence). The CDR3 runs 13 residues. Trimming pared 2 bases from V and 0 bases from J, leaving 3 bases between.

This chain connects TRBV20-1 to TRBJ1-1; D is uncertain. Germline loops: CDR1 DFQATT, CDR2 SNEGSKA (reference sequence). This CDR3 region has 14 residues. Trimming removed 0 bases from V and 2 bases from J, with 10 bases in between. The DNA for the CDR3 is TGCAGTGCTAGAGATCTCGGGCAAAACACTGAAGCTTTCTTT. It codes for CSARDLGQNTEAFF.

Many counts were recorded for this clonotype. The CDR3 DNA reads as TGTGCCAGCAGCTCCAGACCGGCAGGTTACGAGCAGTACTTC. Translation: CASSSRPAGYEQYF. The chain employs TRBV7-6 and TRBJ2-7; the D is unclear. The CDR3 length is 14 residues. V gave up 4 bases and J gave up 4 bases, with 14 bases separating them. Germline-derived CDR1 and CDR2 are SGHVS and FNYEAQ.